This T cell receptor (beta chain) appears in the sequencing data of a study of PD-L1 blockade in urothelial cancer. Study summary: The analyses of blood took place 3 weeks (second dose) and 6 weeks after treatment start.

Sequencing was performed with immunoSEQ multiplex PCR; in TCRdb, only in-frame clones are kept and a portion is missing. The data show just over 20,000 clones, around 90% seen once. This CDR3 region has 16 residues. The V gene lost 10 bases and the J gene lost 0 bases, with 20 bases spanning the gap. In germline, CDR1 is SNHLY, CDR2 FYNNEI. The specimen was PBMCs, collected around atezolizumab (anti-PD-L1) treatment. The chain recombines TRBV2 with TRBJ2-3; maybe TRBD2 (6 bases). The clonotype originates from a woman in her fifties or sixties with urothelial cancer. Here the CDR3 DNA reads TGTGCCACCCAGAACGTGGGAGGCAGTAGCACAGATACGCAGTATTTT. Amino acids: CATQNVGGSSTDTQYF.